This TCR beta chain was obtained from a study of T-cell reconstitution after alpha-beta-depleted transplantation in children. A TCRbeta library incorporating unique molecular identifiers was prepared. TCRdb re-derived calls from the PCR reads in MiXCR, one entry per CDR3 protein. The sample lists 600,000 to 800,000 distinct CDR3 sequences; approximately 14% were seen once. As to this clonotype: At one end, the junction sequence differs from germline, possibly due to a read error.

The CDR3 extends over 17 amino acids. Per the germline V gene, CDR1 is DFQATT and CDR2 is SNEGSKA (reference sequence). The chain is built from TRBV20-1 and TRBJ2-5; the D call may be TRBD1 or TRBD2 (5 bases each). The sequencing here drew on PBMCs, taken before TCRalphabeta/CD19-depleted stem cell transplant. The receptor comes from a girl aged 2 to 9 with congenital amegakaryocytic thrombocytopenia, due to receive a stem cell transplant. CDR3 nucleotides: TGCTGTGCTAGTGGAGTCGGGACCGGGGCGTACCAAGAGACCCAGTACTTC. The encoded protein is CCASGVGTGAYQETQYF.